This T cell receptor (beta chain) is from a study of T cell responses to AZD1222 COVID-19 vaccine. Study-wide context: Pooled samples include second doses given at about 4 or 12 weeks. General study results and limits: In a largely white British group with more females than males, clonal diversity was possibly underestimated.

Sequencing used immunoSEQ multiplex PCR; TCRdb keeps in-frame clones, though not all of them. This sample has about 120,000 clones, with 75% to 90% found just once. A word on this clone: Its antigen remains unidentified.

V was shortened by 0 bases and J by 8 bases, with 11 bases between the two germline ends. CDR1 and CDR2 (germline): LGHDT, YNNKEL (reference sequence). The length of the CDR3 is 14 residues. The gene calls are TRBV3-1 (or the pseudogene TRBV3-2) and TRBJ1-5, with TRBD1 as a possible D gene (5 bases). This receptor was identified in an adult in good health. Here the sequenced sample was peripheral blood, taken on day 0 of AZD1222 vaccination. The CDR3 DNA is TGTGCCAGCAGCCAAGACCGGGGGACGGAGCCCCAGCATTTT. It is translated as CASSQDRGTEPQHF.